The rows below give T cell receptor beta chains drawn from one sample of a study of post-analysis software for immune sequencing data. MiXCR, applied by TCRdb to the PCR reads, yields one record per CDR3 protein. Among about 430,000 distinct CDR3 sequences, over 30% were seen once, and the ten largest hold approximately 7.1%. Sequencing was performed on blood. The receptors originated from a girl aged 2 to 9 with multiple sclerosis. The CDR3 runs from the conserved cysteine through the conserved F or W. D genes are given only for firm matches. Where a row states a size, it is once, few, many or the class of an expanded clone; other rows omit it.

J gene,D gene,clone size,V gene,CDR3 DNA,CDR3 protein
TRBJ1-6,.,few,TRBV6-6,TGTGCCAGCAGTTATTCCCCGACTGTTCCCGGTTCACCCCTCCACTTT,CASSYSPTVPGSPLHF
TRBJ2-5,.,.,TRBV15,TGTGCCACCAGCAGAGAGGGCCTAATCCAAGAGCCCCAGTACTTC,CATSREGLIQEPQYF
TRBJ2-7,.,.,TRBV6-5,TGTGCCAGCAGTCGCCTCACAGTGAGCTCCTACAAGCAGTACTTC,CASSRLTVSSYKQYF
TRBJ2-5,TRBD2,.,TRBV4-1,TGCGCCAGCAGCCAAACGGAACCACCAACTAGCGGACAAGAGACCCAGTACTTC,CASSQTEPPTSGQETQYF
TRBJ2-1,TRBD1,.,TRBV29-1,TGCAGCGTCGGGACAGGGTACGAGCAGTTCTTC,CSVGTGYEQFF
TRBJ1-1,.,.,TRBV6-6,TGTGCCAGCAGTCGCTCCTCCGACAGGACAGTGAACACTGAAGCTTTCTTT,CASSRSSDRTVNTEAFF
TRBJ2-7,.,many,TRBV24-1,TGTGCCGTAGGGGGCGGGACCTACGAGCAGTACTTC,CAVGGGTYEQYF
TRBJ1-2,.,few,TRBV12-3/TRBV12-4,TGTGCCAGCAGTTTAAACAGGGATGGCTACACCTTC,CASSLNRDGYTF
TRBJ2-7,TRBD1,few,TRBV7-9,TGTGCCAGCAGCCTCCGGGACAGGGGAAACGAGCAGTACTTC,CASSLRDRGNEQYF
TRBJ2-1,TRBD1,.,TRBV6-6,TGTGCCAGCAGTGGACAGGGGGCGGGCGGTGAGCAGTTCTTC,CASSGQGAGGEQFF
TRBJ1-5,.,.,TRBV20-1,TGCAGTGCTAGAGGCCCGCATGATCAGCCCCAGCATTTT,CSARGPHDQPQHF
TRBJ2-2,.,few,TRBV4-1,TGCGCCAGCAGCCTGATCATCGGGGGGAACACCGGGGAGCTGTTTTTT,CASSLIIGGNTGELFF
TRBJ2-1,.,.,TRBV12-5,TGTGCTAGTGGTTCCCGGAACCTGACTAATCCCAACAATGAGCAGTTCTTC,CASGSRNLTNPNNEQFF
TRBJ2-5,.,.,TRBV7-9,TGTGCCAGCAGCTTAGGTGACCAGACCCAGGAGACCCAGTACTTC,CASSLGDQTQETQYF
TRBJ2-1,TRBD1,.,TRBV12-3/TRBV12-4,TGTGCCAGCAGTTCGCTGGACAGGCGGGATGAGCAGTTCTTC,CASSSLDRRDEQFF
TRBJ1-2,.,few,TRBV7-2,TGTGCCAGCAGCTTAGTCTGGGGGGGCAGGGGCCCCTATGGCTACACCTTC,CASSLVWGGRGPYGYTF
TRBJ1-1,.,.,TRBV6-6,TGTGCCAGCAGTCTCCGGACAGACACTGAAGCTTTCTTT,CASSLRTDTEAFF
TRBJ2-7,.,.,TRBV9,TGTGCCAGCAGCGTAACAGGGCTACCTAACTACGAGCAGTACTTC,CASSVTGLPNYEQYF
TRBJ2-7,TRBD2,.,TRBV20-1,TGCAGTGCCCATACTAGCGGGATGTACGAGCAGTACTTC,CSAHTSGMYEQYF
TRBJ2-7,TRBD1,few,TRBV10-3,TGTGCCATCAGTGAGTCGGGACAGCCCTACGAGCAGTACTTC,CAISESGQPYEQYF
TRBJ2-3,.,.,TRBV12-3/TRBV12-4,TGTGCCAGCCAAAGGGCGGGGTCCACAGATACGCAGTATTTT,CASQRAGSTDTQYF
TRBJ2-3,TRBD2,many,TRBV29-1,TGCAGCGTGACTAGCGGAGCCACAGATACGCAGTATTTT,CSVTSGATDTQYF
TRBJ1-2,.,.,TRBV27,TGTGCCAGCAGTCCTGAGGGATTCTATGGCTACACCTTC,CASSPEGFYGYTF
TRBJ1-1,.,once,TRBV25-1,TGTGCCAGCAGTGGGAAGGGGGGGAACACTGAAGCTTTCTTT,CASSGKGGNTEAFF
TRBJ1-1,.,.,TRBV12-3/TRBV12-4,TGTGCCAGCAGTTTCCCATGGGAGGGCCGGACTGAAGCTTTCTTT,CASSFPWEGRTEAFF
TRBJ1-1,.,.,TRBV4-1,TGCGCCAGCAGCCAAGACACAGGGGAAGCTTTCTTT,CASSQDTGEAFF
TRBJ1-6,TRBD1,.,TRBV13,TGTGCCAGCAGCTTACGAACAGGGGGCAAGCATAATTCACCCCTCCACTTT,CASSLRTGGKHNSPLHF
TRBJ1-2,.,.,TRBV6-5,TGTGCCAGCAGTTACTCGAGTCAGCCTAGTGGCTACACCTTC,CASSYSSQPSGYTF
TRBJ1-1,.,few,TRBV12-5,TGTGCTAGTGGTCTCCGGGACCAAGCTTTCTTT,CASGLRDQAFF
TRBJ2-1,.,.,TRBV10-3,TGTGCCATCAGTGAGTCAACTGGGGCGCGGAATGAGCAGTTCTTC,CAISESTGARNEQFF
TRBJ1-4,.,.,TRBV15,TGTGCCACCAGCACTCCCTGGGGGTTTGTTTTCGCTAATGAAAAACTGTTTTTT,CATSTPWGFVFANEKLFF
TRBJ1-1,.,.,TRBV6-5,TGTGCCAGCAGAAGAAGCGGGAACGGCGCTTTCTTT,CASRRSGNGAFF
TRBJ1-2,TRBD1,few,TRBV29-1,TGCAGCGGATGGGACAGAACATTCTATGGCTACACCTTC,CSGWDRTFYGYTF
TRBJ2-7,.,many,TRBV28,TGTGCCAGCAGCTTAGGCGGGACCTACGAGCAGTACTTC,CASSLGGTYEQYF
TRBJ1-5,.,few,TRBV10-2,TGCGCCAGCAGTGAGTCGACAGAGGGCAGAAGGCATTTT,CASSESTEGRRHF
TRBJ2-5,.,few,TRBV5-1,TGCGCCAGCAGCATGGGCGTTACATCGGAAGAGACCCAGTACTTC,CASSMGVTSEETQYF
TRBJ2-7,TRBD2,few,TRBV6-5,TGTGCCAGCAGTTACGGGAGGGCCCACGAGCAGTACTTC,CASSYGRAHEQYF
TRBJ1-1,.,few,TRBV20-1,TGCAGTGCTCCCTTGGGGGTAAGGTCTGAAGCTTTCTTT,CSAPLGVRSEAFF
TRBJ2-3,TRBD1,.,TRBV28,TGTGCCAGCAGTGCATCGCCCGGGACAGGGTTCTCAGATACGCAGTATTTT,CASSASPGTGFSDTQYF
TRBJ2-7,TRBD2,.,TRBV4-2,TGTGCCAGCAGCCAAGAGGTAGCGGGAGTAGACGAGCAGTACTTC,CASSQEVAGVDEQYF
TRBJ2-1,.,.,TRBV27,TGTGCCAGCAGTTTCCTGGAGGACTACAATGAGCAGTTCTTC,CASSFLEDYNEQFF
TRBJ2-1,.,.,TRBV7-7,TGTGCTAGCAGCCAAGGGTCAGCGAATGAGCAGTTCTTC,CASSQGSANEQFF
TRBJ1-2,TRBD1,.,TRBV4-2,TGTGCCAGCAGCGACAGGGATAATGGCTACACCTTC,CASSDRDNGYTF
TRBJ2-7,.,few,TRBV10-2,TGCGCCAGCAGTGAGAGGCAGTACCTATCCTACGAGCAGTACTTC,CASSERQYLSYEQYF
TRBJ2-7,TRBD2,few,TRBV3-1,TGTGCCAGCAGCCAATCCAGTGGACTAGCGGGGATCTACGAGCAGTACTTC,CASSQSSGLAGIYEQYF
TRBJ1-2,.,.,TRBV6-5,TGTGCCAGCACCCCGGACGGGGGGTTCTATGGCTACACCTTC,CASTPDGGFYGYTF